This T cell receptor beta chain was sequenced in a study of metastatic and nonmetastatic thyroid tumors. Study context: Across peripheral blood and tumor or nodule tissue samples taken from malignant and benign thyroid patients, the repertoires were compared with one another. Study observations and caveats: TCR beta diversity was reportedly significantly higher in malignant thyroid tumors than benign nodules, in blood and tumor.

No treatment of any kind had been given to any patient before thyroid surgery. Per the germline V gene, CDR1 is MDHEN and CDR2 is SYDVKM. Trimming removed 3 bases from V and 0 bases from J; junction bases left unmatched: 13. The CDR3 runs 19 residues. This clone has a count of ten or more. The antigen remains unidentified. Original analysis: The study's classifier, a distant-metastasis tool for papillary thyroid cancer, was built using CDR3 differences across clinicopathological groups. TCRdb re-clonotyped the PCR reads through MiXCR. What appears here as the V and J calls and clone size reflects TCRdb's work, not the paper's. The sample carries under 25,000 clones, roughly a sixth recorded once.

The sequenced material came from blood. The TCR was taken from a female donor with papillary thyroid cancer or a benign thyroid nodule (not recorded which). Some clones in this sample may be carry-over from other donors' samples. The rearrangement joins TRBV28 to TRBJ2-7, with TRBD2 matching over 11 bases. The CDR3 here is CASSFFLGLAEGSSYEQYF. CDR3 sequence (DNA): TGTGCCAGCAGTTTTTTTTTGGGACTAGCGGAAGGGAGCTCCTACGAGCAGTACTTC.